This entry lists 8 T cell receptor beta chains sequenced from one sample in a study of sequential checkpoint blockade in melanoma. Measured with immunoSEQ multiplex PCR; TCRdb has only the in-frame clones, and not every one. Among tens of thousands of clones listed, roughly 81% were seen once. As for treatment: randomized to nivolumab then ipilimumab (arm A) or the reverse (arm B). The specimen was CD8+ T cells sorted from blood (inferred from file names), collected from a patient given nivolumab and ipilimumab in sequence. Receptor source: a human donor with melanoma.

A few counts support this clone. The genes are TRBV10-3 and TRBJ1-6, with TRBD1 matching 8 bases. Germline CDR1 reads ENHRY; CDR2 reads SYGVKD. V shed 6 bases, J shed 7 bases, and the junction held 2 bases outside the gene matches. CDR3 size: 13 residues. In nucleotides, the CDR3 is TGTGCCATCAGGGACAGGGCGAATTCACCCCTCCACTTT. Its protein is CAIRDRANSPLHF.

CDR3 bases: TGTGCCAGTAGTATATATGGGGACACTGACTACGAGCAGTACTTC. Translating it yields CASSIYGDTDYEQYF. The rearrangement links TRBV19 to TRBJ2-7, with D possibly being TRBD1 (6 bases). This CDR3 has 15 residues. The germline V and J ends were trimmed by 2 bases and 3 bases, with 14 bases remaining between them. Germline V gene data show CDR1 as LNHDA and CDR2 as SQIVND (reference sequence).

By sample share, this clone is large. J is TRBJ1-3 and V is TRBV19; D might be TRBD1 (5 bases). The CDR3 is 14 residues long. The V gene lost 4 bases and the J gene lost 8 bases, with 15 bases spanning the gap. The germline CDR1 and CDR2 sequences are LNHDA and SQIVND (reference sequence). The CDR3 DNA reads TGTGCCAGTAGTACGCCGGACACTTTCGACACCATATATTTT. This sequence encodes CASSTPDTFDTIYF.

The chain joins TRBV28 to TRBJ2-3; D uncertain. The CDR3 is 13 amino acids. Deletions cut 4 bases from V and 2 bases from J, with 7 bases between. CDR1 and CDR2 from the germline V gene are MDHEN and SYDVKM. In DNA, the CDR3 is TGTGCCAGCAGTTACATATCCACAGATACGCAGTATTTT. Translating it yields CASSYISTDTQYF.

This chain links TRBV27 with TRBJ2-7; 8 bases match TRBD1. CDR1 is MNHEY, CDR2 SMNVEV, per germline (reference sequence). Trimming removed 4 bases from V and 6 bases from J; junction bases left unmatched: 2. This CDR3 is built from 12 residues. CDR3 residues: CASSWTGREQYF. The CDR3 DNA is TGTGCCAGCAGTTGGACAGGGCGCGAGCAGTACTTC.

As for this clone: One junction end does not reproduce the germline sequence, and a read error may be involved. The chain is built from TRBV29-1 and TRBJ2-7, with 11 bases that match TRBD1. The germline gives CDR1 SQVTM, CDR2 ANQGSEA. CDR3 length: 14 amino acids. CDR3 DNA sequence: TGCAGCGTCGAAGGCGGGGACAGGGGGTACGAGCAGTACTTC. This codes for CSVEGGDRGYEQYF.

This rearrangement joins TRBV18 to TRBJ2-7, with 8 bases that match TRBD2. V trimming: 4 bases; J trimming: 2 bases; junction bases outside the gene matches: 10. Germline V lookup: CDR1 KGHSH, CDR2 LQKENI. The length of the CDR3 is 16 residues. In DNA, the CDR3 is TGTGCCAGCTCACTACCGGGACTAGTGGGTCCCTACGAGCAGTACTTC. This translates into CASSLPGLVGPYEQYF.

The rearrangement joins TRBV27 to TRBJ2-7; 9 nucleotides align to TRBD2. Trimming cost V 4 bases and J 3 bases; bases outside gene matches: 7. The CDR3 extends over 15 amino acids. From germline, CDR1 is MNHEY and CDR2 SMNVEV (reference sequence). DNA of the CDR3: TGTGCCAGCAGTTATAGCGGGAGTTCCCACTACGAGCAGTACTTC. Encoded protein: CASSYSGSSHYEQYF.